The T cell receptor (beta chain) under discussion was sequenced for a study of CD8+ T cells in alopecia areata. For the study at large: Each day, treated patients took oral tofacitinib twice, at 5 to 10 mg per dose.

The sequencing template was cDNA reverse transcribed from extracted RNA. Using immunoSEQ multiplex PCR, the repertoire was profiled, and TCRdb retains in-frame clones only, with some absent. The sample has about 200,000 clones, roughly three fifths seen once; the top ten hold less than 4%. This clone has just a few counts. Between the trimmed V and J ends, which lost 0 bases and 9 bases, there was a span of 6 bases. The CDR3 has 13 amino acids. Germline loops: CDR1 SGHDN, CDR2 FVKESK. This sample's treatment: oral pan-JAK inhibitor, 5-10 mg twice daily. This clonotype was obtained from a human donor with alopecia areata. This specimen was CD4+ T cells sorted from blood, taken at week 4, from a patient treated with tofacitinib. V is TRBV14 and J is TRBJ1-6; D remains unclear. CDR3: CASSQDPISPLHF. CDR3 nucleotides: TGTGCCAGCAGCCAAGACCCGATTTCACCCCTCCACTTT.